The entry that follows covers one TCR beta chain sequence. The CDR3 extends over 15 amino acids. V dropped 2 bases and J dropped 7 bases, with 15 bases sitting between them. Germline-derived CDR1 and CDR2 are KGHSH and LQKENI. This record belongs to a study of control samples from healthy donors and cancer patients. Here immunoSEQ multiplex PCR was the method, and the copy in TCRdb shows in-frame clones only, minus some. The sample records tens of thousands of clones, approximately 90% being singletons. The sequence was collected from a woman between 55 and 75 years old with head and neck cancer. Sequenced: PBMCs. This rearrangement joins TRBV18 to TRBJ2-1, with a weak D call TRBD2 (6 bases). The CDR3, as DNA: TGTGCCAGCTCACCATCCCCGGGAGTCTTAAATGAGCAGTTCTTC. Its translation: CASSPSPGVLNEQFF.